The sequence of this T cell receptor beta chain was determined in a study of T cell repertoires in cytomegalovirus infection. Across the whole study: CMV epitopes that were recently identified and HLA-C-restricted were used alongside well-studied HLA-B-restricted ones. Matching HLA type and CMV infection were both indicated by public TCR beta signatures. Overall study findings and caveats: Dominating the ex vivo response were HLA-C-restricted CMV-specific TCR beta clonotypes.

This clonotype showed up just a few times. Its antigen is currently unknown. Germline V CDR1 and CDR2: SGHNT, YYREEE (reference sequence). Unmatched junction bases numbered 10, after V lost 4 bases and J lost 2 bases. There are 16 residues in the CDR3. MiXCR, applied by TCRdb to the reads, yields one record per CDR3 protein. The data hold 750,000 to 950,000 distinct CDR3 sequences, with around 29% observed a single time. This chain links TRBV5-4 with TRBJ2-3; 7 positions match TRBD2. This specimen was cultured CD8+ T cells from PBMCs, taken from culture after CMV antigen stimulation. This TCR derives from a human donor in good health (CMV status not recorded). Some clones in this sample may be carry-over from other donors' samples. CDR3 loop: CASSRWGGTYTDTQYF. As DNA, the CDR3 is TGTGCCAGCAGCCGGTGGGGGGGGACCTACACAGATACGCAGTATTTT.